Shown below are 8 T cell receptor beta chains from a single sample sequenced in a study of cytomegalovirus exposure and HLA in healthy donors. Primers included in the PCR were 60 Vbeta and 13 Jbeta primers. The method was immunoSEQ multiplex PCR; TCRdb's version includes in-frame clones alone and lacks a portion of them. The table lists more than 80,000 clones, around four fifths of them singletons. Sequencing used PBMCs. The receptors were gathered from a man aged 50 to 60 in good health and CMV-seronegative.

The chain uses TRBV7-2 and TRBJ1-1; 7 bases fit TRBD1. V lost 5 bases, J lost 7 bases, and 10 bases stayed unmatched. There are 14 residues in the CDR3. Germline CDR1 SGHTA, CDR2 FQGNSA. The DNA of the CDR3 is TGTGCCAGCAGCCTACCGGCGAGGGGGCGTGAAGCTTTCTTT. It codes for CASSLPARGREAFF.

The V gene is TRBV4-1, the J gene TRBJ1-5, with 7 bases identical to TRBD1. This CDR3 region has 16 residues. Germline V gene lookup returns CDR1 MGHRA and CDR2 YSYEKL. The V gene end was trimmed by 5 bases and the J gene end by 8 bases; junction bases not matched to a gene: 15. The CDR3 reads CASSYRGRGKGKPQHF. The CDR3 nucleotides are TGCGCCAGCAGCTACCGGGGCAGGGGGAAAGGAAAGCCCCAGCATTTT.

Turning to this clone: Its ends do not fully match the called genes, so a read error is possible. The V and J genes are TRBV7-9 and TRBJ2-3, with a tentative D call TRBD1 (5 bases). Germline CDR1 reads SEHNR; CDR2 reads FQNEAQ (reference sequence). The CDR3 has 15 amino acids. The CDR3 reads CSSSLPRGSTDTQYF. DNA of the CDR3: TGTTCCAGCAGCTTACCTAGGGGTAGCACAGATACGCAGTATTTT.

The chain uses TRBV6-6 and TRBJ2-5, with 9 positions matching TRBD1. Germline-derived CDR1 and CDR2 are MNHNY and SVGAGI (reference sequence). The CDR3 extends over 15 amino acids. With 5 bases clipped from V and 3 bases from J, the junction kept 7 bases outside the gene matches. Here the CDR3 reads CASSAPGTGKETQYF. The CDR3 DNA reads TGTGCCAGCAGTGCTCCCGGGACAGGGAAAGAGACCCAGTACTTC.

The CDR3 sequence is CASSLGDREDEKLFF. CDR3 nucleotide sequence: TGTGCCAGCAGCTTAGGGGACAGGGAGGATGAAAAACTGTTTTTT. The chain carries TRBV7-9 and TRBJ1-4; 9 bases match TRBD1. Trimming cost V 1 base and J 6 bases; bases outside gene matches: 3. The CDR3 runs to 15 residues. Germline V gives CDR1 SEHNR, CDR2 FQNEAQ (reference sequence).

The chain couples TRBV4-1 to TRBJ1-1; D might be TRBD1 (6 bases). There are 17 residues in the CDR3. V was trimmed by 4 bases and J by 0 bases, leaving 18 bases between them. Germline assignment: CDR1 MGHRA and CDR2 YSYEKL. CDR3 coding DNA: TGCGCCAGCAGCCTCCGAGGACAGAGAACTTTGAACACTGAAGCTTTCTTT. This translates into CASSLRGQRTLNTEAFF.

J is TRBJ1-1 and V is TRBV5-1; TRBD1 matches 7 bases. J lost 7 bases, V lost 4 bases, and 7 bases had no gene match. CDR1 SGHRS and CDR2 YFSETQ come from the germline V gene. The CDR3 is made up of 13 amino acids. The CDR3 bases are TGCGCCAGCAGCCGTCCCGGGACAGATGAAGCTTTCTTT. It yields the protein CASSRPGTDEAFF.

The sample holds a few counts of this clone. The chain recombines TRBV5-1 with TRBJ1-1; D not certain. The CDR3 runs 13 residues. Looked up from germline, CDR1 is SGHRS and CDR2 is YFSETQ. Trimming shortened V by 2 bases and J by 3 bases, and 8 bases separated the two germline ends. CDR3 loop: CASSFQEDTEAFF. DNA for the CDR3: TGCGCCAGCAGCTTTCAGGAGGACACTGAAGCTTTCTTT.